This TCR beta chain was recovered during a study of vaccination and CD4 T cells after COVID-19. V was clipped by 7 bases and J by 7 bases, with 23 bases between them. The CDR3 is made up of 17 amino acids. The germline gives CDR1 MNHNS, CDR2 SASEGT. As for treatment: approximately 10-day PBMC culture with coronavirus spike peptide pools or control peptides (ViraFEST assay). A note on this clonotype: Its cognate antigen is unknown.

Sequencing of the DNA from cultured CD4+ T cells was carried out with the Oncomine TCR Beta short-read assay. TCRdb passed the PCR reads through MiXCR, listing each CDR3 protein once. The repertoire holds fewer than 18,000 distinct CDR3 sequences, with approximately 50% as singletons. This clonotype originated in a human donor who had recovered from COVID-19. Material for sequencing was CD4+ T cells from blood, cultured in vitro. The chain joins TRBV6-1 to TRBJ1-6; D may be TRBD1 (6 bases). The CDR3 sequence is CASTTWLGGRGNSPLHF. The CDR3 nucleotides are TGTGCCAGCACTACATGGTTGGGAGGGAGGGGGAATTCACCCCTCCACTTT.